This T cell receptor (beta chain) came from a study of graft-versus-host responses after intestinal transplantation. Looking at the study overall: Uniformly, recipients were administered anti-thymocyte globulin induction with subsequent tacrolimus and steroids for roughly three years. General study results and limits: Investigators detected GvH clones in recipient marrow, with some emerging earlier in ileum or blood.

Losses at the gene ends were 5 bases for V and 0 bases for J; bases not matched to a gene: 6. This CDR3 contains 15 residues. Germline lookup yields CDR1 SGHVS and CDR2 FNYEAQ. Plated together were some 200,000 CFSE-labeled responder cells and some 200,000 irradiated, violet-dye-labeled stimulator cells. Some clones are missing from TCRdb's copy, which holds only in-frame ones; the method was immunoSEQ multiplex PCR. The profile shows roughly 6,900 clones, approximately 25% of them singletons. This receptor was obtained from a human patient who was an organ donor for intestinal transplantation. Sample: alloreactive CD4+ T cells from a mixed lymphocyte reaction culture, taken before transplantation. The subset denotes: CFSE-low proliferating T cells sorted from roughly 6-day pre-transplant mixed lymphocyte reaction (GvH or HvG direction). This chain uses TRBV7-6 with TRBJ2-7; 8 nucleotides align to TRBD1. The CDR3 region is CASSSRDRFSYEQYF. The CDR3 DNA sequence: TGTGCCAGCAGCAGCCGGGACAGGTTCTCCTACGAGCAGTACTTC.